Described below is a single T cell receptor (beta chain) sequence and its context. The sample is drawn from a study of blood T cell repertoires in COVID-19. Here immunoSEQ multiplex PCR was the method, and the copy in TCRdb shows in-frame clones only, minus some. This sample has about 76,000 clones, with 82% found just once. The CDR3 is 15 amino acids. V shed 0 bases and J shed 2 bases, with 8 bases lying between them. Germline CDR1 LGHDT, CDR2 YNNKEL (reference sequence). The chain is built from TRBV3-1 (or the pseudogene TRBV3-2) and TRBJ1-3, with D perhaps TRBD1 (5 bases). This TCR derives from a human donor in a cohort sampled during active COVID-19. The sample consisted of peripheral blood. The CDR3, as DNA: TGTGCCAGCAGCCAAGAAATGGGGCCTGGAAACACCATATATTTT. Amino acid sequence: CASSQEMGPGNTIYF.